This passage covers 20 T cell receptor beta chains from one sample sequenced in a study of shared clonotypes between healthy human individuals. Clones were sequenced by immunoSEQ multiplex PCR, and TCRdb holds only the in-frame ones, with some missing. Found here are approximately 2.5 million clones, under 95% of them singletons; the top ten hold more than 0.35%. Sequencing input: naive CD4+ T cells from PBMCs. Specified subset: CD45RA+ positively selected. All receptors come from a man between 18 and 35 years old in good health. Some clones in this sample may be carry-over from other donors' samples.

The chain uses TRBV7-9 and TRBJ2-7, with unresolved D. This CDR3 region has 15 residues. Per germline, CDR1 SEHNR and CDR2 FQNEAQ (reference sequence). V was clipped by 1 base and J by 2 bases, with 12 bases between them. This CDR3 reads CASSLVGPHTYEQYF. As DNA, the CDR3 is TGTGCCAGCAGCTTAGTCGGGCCACATACCTACGAGCAGTACTTC.

The chain combines TRBV7-9 with TRBJ1-2, with 7 bases identical to TRBD1. The length of the CDR3 is 14 residues. CDR1 is SEHNR and CDR2 is FQNEAQ in the germline V gene (reference sequence). With V trimmed by 3 bases and J by 8 bases, 9 bases remained unmatched. The DNA of the CDR3 is TGTGCCAGCAGCTTTAACCCGACAGGGCAGGGCTACACCTTC. It encodes CASSFNPTGQGYTF.

The chain links TRBV6-1 to TRBJ1-4; D is uncertain. This CDR3 region has 15 residues. Per the germline V gene, CDR1 is MNHNS and CDR2 is SASEGT. Trimming left V 5 bases short and J 0 bases short, with 10 bases between. The CDR3 is CASSLTVATNEKLFF. The CDR3 bases are TGTGCCAGCAGTCTTACAGTTGCAACTAATGAAAAACTGTTTTTT.

CDR3 nucleotides: TGTGCCAGCAGTCTGGCCTTAGCGGGAGGGGCCTACAATGAGCAGTTCTTC. Its protein is CASSLALAGGAYNEQFF. The chain combines TRBV28 with TRBJ2-1, with 11 bases identical to TRBD2. J lost 2 bases, V lost 5 bases, and 8 bases had no gene match. CDR1 and CDR2 from the germline V gene are MDHEN and SYDVKM. The CDR3 is 17 residues long.

This clone was detected only once. The rearrangement joins TRBV7-9 to TRBJ2-1; D is unresolved. Trimming stripped 5 bases from V and 9 bases from J, with 14 bases between. The germline CDR1 and CDR2 sequences are SEHNR and FQNEAQ (reference sequence). CDR3 length: 13 amino acids. DNA for the CDR3: TGTGCCAGCAGCCCCCATGAGGTTGCTGAGCAGTTCTTC. It translates to CASSPHEVAEQFF.

The V call is TRBV6-5, the J call TRBJ1-1; the match to TRBD1 covers 7 bases. Germline values: CDR1 MNHEY, CDR2 SVGAGI. The V segment lost 6 bases and the J segment 8 bases; nucleotides outside the gene matches: 9. The CDR3 has 13 residues. The CDR3 DNA reads as TGTGCCAGCAGGCGGGGGACAGCAACAGAAGCTTTCTTT. Translation: CASRRGTATEAFF.

The chain couples TRBV7-2 to TRBJ2-3, with a weak D call TRBD1 (6 bases). In germline, CDR1 is SGHTA, CDR2 FQGNSA. The CDR3 has 16 residues. Between the trimmed V and J ends, which lost 5 bases and 0 bases, there was a span of 15 bases. The CDR3 here is CASSPDRSTSTDTQYF. DNA for the CDR3: TGTGCCAGCAGCCCCGACAGGAGTACTAGCACAGATACGCAGTATTTT.

The J gene is TRBJ2-2, the V gene TRBV5-6; TRBD1 matches at 7 bases. After removal of 0 bases from V and 9 bases from J, the junction contained 5 bases not matched to a gene. CDR3 length: 14 residues. Germline assignment: CDR1 SGHDT and CDR2 YYEEEE. The CDR3 region is CASSLALQGRELFF. The DNA for the CDR3 is TGTGCCAGCAGCTTGGCCCTACAGGGGAGGGAGCTGTTTTTT.

This clone appeared a single time. The sample has other DNA sequences that encode this CDR3 too. This sequence joins TRBV19 and TRBJ2-7, with 10 bases aligning to TRBD2. Germline assignment: CDR1 LNHDA and CDR2 SQIVND (reference sequence). V lost 6 bases, J lost 1 base, and 6 bases stayed unmatched. The CDR3 is 15 residues long. For the CDR3, the DNA is TGTGCCAGTAGCACCCTAGCGGGAGATTCCTACGAGCAGTACTTC. Encoded protein: CASSTLAGDSYEQYF.

The chain is built from TRBV5-1 and TRBJ2-7; D ambiguous. The V end was cut by 4 bases, the J end by 1 base, with 18 bases between. This CDR3 has 16 residues. CDR1 and CDR2 (germline): SGHRS, YFSETQ. CDR3 sequence (DNA): TGCGCCAGCAGCGCATTGGGATCGGCCAGTTCCTACGAGCAGTACTTC. Protein sequence: CASSALGSASSYEQYF.

The chain links TRBV19 to TRBJ2-2, with TRBD1 identical over 7 bases. With V trimmed by 1 base and J by 4 bases, 3 bases remained unmatched. CDR1 and CDR2 (germline): LNHDA, SQIVND (reference sequence). The CDR3 is made up of 15 amino acids. The CDR3: CASSIVHRGTGELFF. The CDR3 nucleotides are TGTGCCAGTAGTATAGTTCACAGGGGCACCGGGGAGCTGTTTTTT.

The chain carries TRBV7-9 and TRBJ1-4; D gene unclear. The V and J ends lost 2 bases and 0 bases respectively, with 4 bases between them. Germline assignment: CDR1 SEHNR and CDR2 FQNEAQ (reference sequence). This CDR3 is 14 amino acids long. This chain's CDR3 is CASSLTTTNEKLFF. Here the CDR3 DNA reads TGTGCCAGCAGCTTAACTACAACTAATGAAAAACTGTTTTTT.

This clone was observed once. The rearrangement joins TRBV5-4 to TRBJ1-5; a possible D gene is TRBD1 (6 bases). The germline CDR1 and CDR2 sequences are SGHNT and YYREEE (reference sequence). V dropped 4 bases and J dropped 3 bases, with 14 bases sitting between them. CDR3 length equals 15 residues. The CDR3 nucleotides are TGTGCCAGCAGCCGGGGGCCTTTAGACAATCAGCCCCAGCATTTT. Translating gives CASSRGPLDNQPQHF.

CDR3 residues: CASKAVNTGELFF. In DNA form, the CDR3 reads TGTGCCAGCAAAGCAGTAAACACCGGGGAGCTGTTTTTT. This chain uses TRBV6-5 with TRBJ2-2, with D hard to call. V was pared by 7 bases and J by 2 bases, with 8 bases between. Looked up from germline, CDR1 is MNHEY and CDR2 is SVGAGI. The CDR3 sequence is 13 residues long.

The chain links TRBV9 to TRBJ1-3, with D hard to call. V gave up 1 base and J gave up 4 bases, with 9 bases separating them. Germline lookup yields CDR1 SGDLS and CDR2 YYNGEE. The CDR3 totals 14 residues. DNA for the CDR3: TGTGCCAGCAGCGTACAAGGCAGAGGAAACACCATATATTTT. Translated, it gives CASSVQGRGNTIYF.

The chain carries TRBV6-4 and TRBJ2-1, with 9 bases that match TRBD1. In germline, CDR1 is MRHNA, CDR2 SNTAGT. Trimming removed 0 bases from V and 9 bases from J; junction bases left unmatched: 6. This CDR3 spans 15 amino acids. CDR3 bases: TGTGCCAGCAGTGACTCTTGGACAGGGGCCGGTGAGCAGTTCTTC. It encodes CASSDSWTGAGEQFF.

This chain joins TRBV4-2 and TRBJ2-6; D unresolved. This CDR3 is 17 amino acids long. V shed 0 bases and J shed 0 bases, with 9 bases lying between them. Germline V gene data show CDR1 as LGHNA and CDR2 as YNFKEQ. CDR3 nucleotides: TGTGCCAGCAGCCAAGATAAGACCAACTCTGGGGCCAACGTCCTGACTTTC. Translation gives CASSQDKTNSGANVLTF.

This clone came up a few times. J is TRBJ1-5 and V is TRBV28; D gene ambiguous. V was clipped by 5 bases and J by 5 bases, with 10 bases between them. This CDR3 spans 13 amino acids. In germline, CDR1 is MDHEN, CDR2 SYDVKM. The DNA for the CDR3 is TGTGCCAGCAGTGATCCCGGGGATCAGCCCCAGCATTTT. Protein: CASSDPGDQPQHF.

J is TRBJ1-4 and V is TRBV5-1; 7 bases line up with TRBD1. The CDR3 totals 14 residues. The V and J ends lost 5 bases and 3 bases, in that order; junction bases with no gene match: 4. The V gene's germline CDR1 is SGHRS and CDR2 YFSETQ. The CDR3 loop reads CASRKTGPNEKLFF. DNA of the CDR3: TGCGCCAGCAGGAAGACAGGGCCTAATGAAAAACTGTTTTTT.

This chain links TRBV5-1 with TRBJ1-3, with no clear D. The V end lost 0 bases, the J end lost 4 bases, and 17 bases lay between the germline ends. This CDR3 is built from 17 residues. Per the germline V gene, CDR1 is SGHRS and CDR2 is YFSETQ. CDR3 sequence (DNA): TGCGCCAGCAGCTTGGCCGATCCGGCCTACGGCGGAAACACCATATATTTT. Its translation: CASSLADPAYGGNTIYF.